Reported below is one TCR beta chain. The antigen it recognizes is unknown. No base qualities exist here, and no much larger clone lies one base off it. This sample was included in a study of T and B cells in COVID-19 patients (dated by TCRdb to the early 2020s). The study in broad terms: Using TRB and IGH repertoire sequencing of peripheral blood, the study characterized adaptive immunity in COVID-19 patients who had active infection or had recovered. A recovered cohort included 15 to 19 patients who provided roughly 22 samples, and most of these patients had mild to moderate COVID-19 treated on an outpatient basis. Median age was about 31 years in the recovered cohort versus under 70 years in the active-infection cohort. Of the 20 patients in the active-infection cohort, eleven to twelve were critically ill and needed mechanical ventilation or ECMO. In the active-infection cohort, about 90% of the roughly 20 patients had comorbidities linked to unfavorable COVID-19 outcome. Over 8.3 million TCR sequences were analysed from a TCR and BCR sequence repository that comprised 35 or so patients and approximately 69 time points. Because samples were available both during active disease and after recovery, two patients were counted in both the recovered and the active cohorts. For the repertoire analyses, the comparison was an age-matched reference group of roughly 38 healthy donors who were negative for COVID-19 antibodies. Up to about 9 follow-up blood samples were collected per patient, with some samples spanning different disease stages in the same individual.

Study-level results and caveats: Specific T cell subsets (CD4+/Treg/CD8+) and sorted SARS-CoV-2-responsive or tetramer+ T cells had not yet been sequenced, and these experiments were ongoing. TRB repertoires were highly clonal in active COVID-19, whereas diversity and richness at recovery rose above healthy donor levels. The recovered cohort had approximately 2,500 exclusive TCR clusters, including 31 low-pGen clusters. Patients with COVID-19 were reported to show strongly skewed TRBV/TRBJ gene usage. The cohort was considered too small to assess HLA contributions to COVID-19 susceptibility or severity. It was stated that prospective validation of the reported TCR clusters was required before the clusters could be put to clinical use. Blood samples from mildly ill patients during symptoms and early samples from severe cases were scarce.

The run used an Illumina MiSeq. TRB rearrangements were amplified by multiplex PCR with BIOMED2 TRB-A/B primer pools. Illumina-compatible adapters and 7-nucleotide sample barcodes were attached to the amplicons in two consecutive PCRs. All library PCRs used Phusion HS II polymerase. The amplicons were purified from gel with the NucleoSpin Gel and PCR Clean-up kit, measured on Qubit, and then pooled at 4 to 5 nM. Before Illumina next-generation sequencing, the quality of the amplicon pool was assessed on an Agilent 2100 Bioanalyzer. The paper's data handling went like this. TRB rearrangements were annotated with MiXCR 3.0.8 using the default MiXCR reference library. Non-productive reads and sequences with fewer than 2 reads were removed, and every unique CDR3 nucleotide sequence was treated as one clone. R 3.5.1 was used to calculate clonality, diversity, richness and V-J gene usage. TCR clustering by CDR3 similarity used GLIPH2, with generation probabilities calculated by OLGA. GLIPH2 clusters were kept only when the clusters contained at least four unique TCR clonotypes present in at least three individuals. TCRdb ran its own pipeline on the public reads, namely fastp trimming at Q25 and MiXCR clone calling, and kept in-frame beta chains. Under each unique CDR3 protein, matching rows form one entry showing the most common genes and DNA. The V and J calls and clone size are TCRdb's, not the authors'. The sample table holds 2,500 to 3,500 distinct CDR3 sequences, of which about 30% were seen once. Approximately 64% of the sample is in the top ten clones.

TRB repertoires were amplified from 250-500 ng of genomic DNA extracted from blood. CDR3 length: 15 amino acids, cysteine to phenylalanine. Only the CDR3 part of the read is kept: 45 bases, read in frame from the first base. V is reduced by 0 bases and J by 6 bases, leaving a spacing of 11 bases between them. CDR1 LNHDA and CDR2 SQIVND are derived from the germline V gene (reference sequence). Sequencing was carried out using blood. This chain is built from TRBV19 and TRBJ1-4; perhaps TRBD1 is the D gene, with 6 bases matching. The TCR originated in a human donor with active COVID-19. The donor label of this sample is uncertain. The nucleotide sequence reads as follows: TGTGCCAGTAGTATAGATCGGGCAGGGGATGAAAAACTGTTTTTT. This yields the protein CASSIDRAGDEKLFF.